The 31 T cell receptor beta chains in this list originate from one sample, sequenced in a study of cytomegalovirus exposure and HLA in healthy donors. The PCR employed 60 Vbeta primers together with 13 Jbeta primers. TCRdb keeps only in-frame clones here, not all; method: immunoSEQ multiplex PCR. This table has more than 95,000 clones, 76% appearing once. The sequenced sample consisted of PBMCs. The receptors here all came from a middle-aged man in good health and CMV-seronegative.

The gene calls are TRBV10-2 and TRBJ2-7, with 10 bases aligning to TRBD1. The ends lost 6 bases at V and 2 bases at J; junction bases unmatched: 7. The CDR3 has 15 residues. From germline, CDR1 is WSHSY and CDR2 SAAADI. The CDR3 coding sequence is TGCGCCAGCAGCCAAATAGGGACAGGGGCCTACGAGCAGTACTTC. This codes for CASSQIGTGAYEQYF.

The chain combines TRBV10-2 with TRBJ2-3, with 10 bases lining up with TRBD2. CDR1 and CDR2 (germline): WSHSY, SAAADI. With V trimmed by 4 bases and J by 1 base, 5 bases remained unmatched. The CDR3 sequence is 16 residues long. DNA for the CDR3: TGCGCCAGCAGTGTAGGTCTAGCGGGGGGCACAGATACGCAGTATTTT. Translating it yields CASSVGLAGGTDTQYF.

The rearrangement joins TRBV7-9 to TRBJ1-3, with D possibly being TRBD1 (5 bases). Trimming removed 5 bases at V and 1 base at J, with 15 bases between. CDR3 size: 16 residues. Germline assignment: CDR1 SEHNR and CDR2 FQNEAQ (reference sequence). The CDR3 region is CASSNRDFESGNTIYF. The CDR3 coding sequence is TGTGCCAGCAGCAACCGGGACTTCGAGTCTGGAAACACCATATATTTT.

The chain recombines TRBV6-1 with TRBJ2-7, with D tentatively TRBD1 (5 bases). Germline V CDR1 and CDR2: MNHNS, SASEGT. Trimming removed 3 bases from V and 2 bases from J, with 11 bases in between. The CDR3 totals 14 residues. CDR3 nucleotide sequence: TGTGCCAGCAGTGAGGAGACACAGGCCTACGAGCAGTACGTC. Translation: CASSEETQAYEQYV.

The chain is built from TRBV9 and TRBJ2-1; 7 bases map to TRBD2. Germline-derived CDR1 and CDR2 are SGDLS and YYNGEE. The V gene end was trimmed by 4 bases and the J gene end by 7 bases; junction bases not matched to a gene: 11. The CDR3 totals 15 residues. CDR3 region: CASSPGYGGINEQFF. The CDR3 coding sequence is TGTGCCAGCAGCCCAGGGTACGGGGGGATAAATGAGCAGTTCTTC.

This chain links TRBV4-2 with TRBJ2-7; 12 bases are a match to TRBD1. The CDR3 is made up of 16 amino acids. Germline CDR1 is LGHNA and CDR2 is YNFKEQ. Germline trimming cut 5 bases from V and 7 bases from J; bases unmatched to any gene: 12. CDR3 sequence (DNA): TGTGCCAGCAGCAAAAGCCGGGGACAGGGGGCTTGGGAGCAGTACTTC. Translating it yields CASSKSRGQGAWEQYF.

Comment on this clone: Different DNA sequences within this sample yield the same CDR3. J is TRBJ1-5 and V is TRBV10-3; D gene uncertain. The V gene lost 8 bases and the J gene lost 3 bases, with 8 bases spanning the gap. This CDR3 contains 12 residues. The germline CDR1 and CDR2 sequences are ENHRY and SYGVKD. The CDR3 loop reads CAIGQNNQPQHF. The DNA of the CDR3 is TGTGCCATCGGTCAGAACAATCAGCCCCAGCATTTT.

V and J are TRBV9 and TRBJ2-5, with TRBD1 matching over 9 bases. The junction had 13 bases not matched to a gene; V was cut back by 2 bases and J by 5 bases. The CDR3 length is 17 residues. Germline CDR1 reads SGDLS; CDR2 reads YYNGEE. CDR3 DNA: TGTGCCAGCAGCGTTCAGACACGGACAGGGGAAGGGGAGACCCAGTACTTC. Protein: CASSVQTRTGEGETQYF.

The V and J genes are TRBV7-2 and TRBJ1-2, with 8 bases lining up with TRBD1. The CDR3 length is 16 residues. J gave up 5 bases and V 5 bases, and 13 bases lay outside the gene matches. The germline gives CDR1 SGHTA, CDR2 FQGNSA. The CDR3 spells CASSTRSGQEAYGYTF. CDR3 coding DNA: TGTGCCAGCAGCACCCGCTCGGGACAGGAAGCATATGGCTACACCTTC.

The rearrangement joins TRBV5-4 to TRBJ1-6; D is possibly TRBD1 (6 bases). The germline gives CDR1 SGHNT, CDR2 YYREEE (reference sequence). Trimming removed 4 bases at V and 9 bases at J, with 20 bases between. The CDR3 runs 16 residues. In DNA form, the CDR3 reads TGTGCCAGCAGCGGGGGGGCGGCCCTATTCGGTTCACCCCTCCACTTT. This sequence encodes CASSGGAALFGSPLHF.

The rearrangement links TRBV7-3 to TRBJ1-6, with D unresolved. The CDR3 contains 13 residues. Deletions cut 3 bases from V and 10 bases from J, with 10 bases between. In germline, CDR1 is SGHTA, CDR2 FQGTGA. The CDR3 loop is CASSFNSQSPLHF. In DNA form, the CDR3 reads TGTGCCAGCAGCTTCAACTCCCAATCACCCCTCCACTTT.

The CDR3 nucleotides read TGCGCCAGCAGCTGGGGGACCGGGGGAGGAGGATCCGACGAGCAGTACGTC. Translated, it gives CASSWGTGGGGSDEQYV. The V gene is TRBV5-1, the J gene TRBJ2-7; D perhaps matches TRBD2 (6 bases). V dropped 3 bases and J dropped 5 bases, with 24 bases sitting between them. This CDR3 contains 17 residues. Germline values: CDR1 SGHRS, CDR2 YFSETQ.

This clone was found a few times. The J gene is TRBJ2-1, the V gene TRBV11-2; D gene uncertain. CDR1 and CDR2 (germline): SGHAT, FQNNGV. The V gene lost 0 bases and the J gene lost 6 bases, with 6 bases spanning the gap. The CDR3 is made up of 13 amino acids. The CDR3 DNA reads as TGTGCCAGCAGCTTAGATGGCATCAATGAGCAGTTCTTC. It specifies CASSLDGINEQFF.

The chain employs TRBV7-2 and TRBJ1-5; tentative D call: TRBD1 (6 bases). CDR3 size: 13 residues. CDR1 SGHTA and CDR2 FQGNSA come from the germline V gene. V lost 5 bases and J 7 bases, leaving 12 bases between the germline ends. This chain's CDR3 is CASSPGVWQPQHF. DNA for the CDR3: TGTGCCAGCAGCCCAGGGGTTTGGCAGCCCCAGCATTTT.

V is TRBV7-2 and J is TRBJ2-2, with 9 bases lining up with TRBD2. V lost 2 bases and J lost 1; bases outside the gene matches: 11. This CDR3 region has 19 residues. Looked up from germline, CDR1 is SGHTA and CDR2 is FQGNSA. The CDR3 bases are TGTGCCAGCAGCTTACAGGCTAGCGGGGCGACGCTGAACACCGGGGAGCTGTTTTTT. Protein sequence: CASSLQASGATLNTGELFF.

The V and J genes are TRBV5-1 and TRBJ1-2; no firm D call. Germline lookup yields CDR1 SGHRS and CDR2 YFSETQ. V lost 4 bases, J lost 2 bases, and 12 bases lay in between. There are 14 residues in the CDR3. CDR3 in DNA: TGCGCCAGCAGCGTCCCATTAGAGAACTATGGCTACACCTTC. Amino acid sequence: CASSVPLENYGYTF.

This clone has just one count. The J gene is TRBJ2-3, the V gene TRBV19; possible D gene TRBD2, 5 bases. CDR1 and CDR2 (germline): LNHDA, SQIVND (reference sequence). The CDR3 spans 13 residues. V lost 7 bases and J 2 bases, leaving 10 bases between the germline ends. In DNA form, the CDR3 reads TGTGCCAGTATCCGAGGGTTCACAGATACGCAGTATTTT. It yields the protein CASIRGFTDTQYF.

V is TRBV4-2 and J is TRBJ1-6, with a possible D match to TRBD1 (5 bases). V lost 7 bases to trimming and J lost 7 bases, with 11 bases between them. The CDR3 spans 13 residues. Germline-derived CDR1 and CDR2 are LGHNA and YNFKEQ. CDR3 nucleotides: TGTGCCAGCACCTGGGGCTTGAATTCACCCCTCCACTTT. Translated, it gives CASTWGLNSPLHF.

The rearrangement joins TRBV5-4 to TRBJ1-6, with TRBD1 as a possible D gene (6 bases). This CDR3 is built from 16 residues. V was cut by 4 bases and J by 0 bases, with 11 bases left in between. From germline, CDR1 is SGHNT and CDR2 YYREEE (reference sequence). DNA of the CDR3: TGTGCCAGCAGCGCTACAGGGAGCTCCTATAATTCACCCCTCCACTTT. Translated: CASSATGSSYNSPLHF.

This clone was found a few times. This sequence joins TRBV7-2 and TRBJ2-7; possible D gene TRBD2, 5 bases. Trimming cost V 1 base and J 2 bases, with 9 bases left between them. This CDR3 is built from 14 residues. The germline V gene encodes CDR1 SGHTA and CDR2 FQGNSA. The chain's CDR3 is CASSLGTEAYEQYF. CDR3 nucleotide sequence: TGTGCCAGCAGCTTAGGGACTGAAGCCTACGAGCAGTACTTC.

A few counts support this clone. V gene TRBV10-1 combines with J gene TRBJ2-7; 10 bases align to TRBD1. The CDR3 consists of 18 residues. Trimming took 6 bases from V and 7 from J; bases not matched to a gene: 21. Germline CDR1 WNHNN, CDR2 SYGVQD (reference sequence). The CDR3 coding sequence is TGCGCCAGCAGCGCCGGGACAGGGGCTCCGAGGGGACACTGGGAGCAGTACTTC. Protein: CASSAGTGAPRGHWEQYF.

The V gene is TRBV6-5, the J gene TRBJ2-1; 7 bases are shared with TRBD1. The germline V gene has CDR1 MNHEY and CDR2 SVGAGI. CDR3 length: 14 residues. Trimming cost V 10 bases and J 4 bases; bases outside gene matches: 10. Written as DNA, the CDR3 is TGTGCCACCATAACAGGGGACCCTTACAATGAGCAGTTCTTC. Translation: CATITGDPYNEQFF.

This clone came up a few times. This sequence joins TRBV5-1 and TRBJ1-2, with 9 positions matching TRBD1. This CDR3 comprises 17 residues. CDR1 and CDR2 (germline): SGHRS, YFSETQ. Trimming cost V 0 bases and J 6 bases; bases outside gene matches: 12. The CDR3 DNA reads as TGCGCCAGCAGCTTGGTTGGGAGAGACAGGGGGAAAGATGGCTACACCTTC. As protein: CASSLVGRDRGKDGYTF.

The CDR3 reads CAISESPGRSYEQYF. The CDR3 nucleotides are TGTGCCATCAGTGAGTCACCAGGGCGCTCCTACGAGCAGTACTTC. J is TRBJ2-7 and V is TRBV10-3, with a weak D call TRBD1 (5 bases). The V gene lost 0 bases and the J gene lost 0 bases, with 9 bases spanning the gap. Germline V gene lookup returns CDR1 ENHRY and CDR2 SYGVKD. The length of the CDR3 is 15 residues.

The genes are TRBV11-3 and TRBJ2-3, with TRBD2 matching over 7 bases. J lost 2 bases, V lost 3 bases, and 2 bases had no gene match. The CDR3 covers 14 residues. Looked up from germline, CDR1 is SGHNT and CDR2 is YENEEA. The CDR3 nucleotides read TGTGCCAGCAGCTTGGGAGGGATCACAGATACGCAGTATTTT. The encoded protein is CASSLGGITDTQYF.

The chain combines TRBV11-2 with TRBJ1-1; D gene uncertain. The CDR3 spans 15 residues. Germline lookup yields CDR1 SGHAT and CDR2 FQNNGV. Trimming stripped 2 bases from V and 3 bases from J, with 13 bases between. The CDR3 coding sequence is TGTGCCAGCAGCTTAAGCGGCAGGAGCGACACTGAAGCTTTCTTT. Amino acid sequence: CASSLSGRSDTEAFF.

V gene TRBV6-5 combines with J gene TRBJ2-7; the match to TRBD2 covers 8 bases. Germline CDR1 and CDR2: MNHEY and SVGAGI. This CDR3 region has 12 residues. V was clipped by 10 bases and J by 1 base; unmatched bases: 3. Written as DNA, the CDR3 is TGTGCCACCCGGGGGGGGTCCTACGAGCAGTACGTC. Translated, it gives CATRGGSYEQYV.

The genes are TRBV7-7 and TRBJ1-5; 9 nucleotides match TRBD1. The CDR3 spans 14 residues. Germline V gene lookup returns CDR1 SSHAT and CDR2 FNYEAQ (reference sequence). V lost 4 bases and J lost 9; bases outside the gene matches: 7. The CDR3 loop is CASSWTGEGRPQHF. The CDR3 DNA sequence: TGTGCCAGCAGCTGGACAGGGGAGGGCCGGCCCCAGCATTTT.

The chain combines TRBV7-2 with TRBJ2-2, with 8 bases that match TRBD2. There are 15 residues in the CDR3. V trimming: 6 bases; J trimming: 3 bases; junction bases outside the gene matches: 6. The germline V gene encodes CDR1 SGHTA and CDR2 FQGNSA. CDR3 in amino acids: CASRTGGDDTGELFF. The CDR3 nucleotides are TGTGCCAGCAGGACCGGGGGGGACGACACCGGGGAGCTGTTTTTT.

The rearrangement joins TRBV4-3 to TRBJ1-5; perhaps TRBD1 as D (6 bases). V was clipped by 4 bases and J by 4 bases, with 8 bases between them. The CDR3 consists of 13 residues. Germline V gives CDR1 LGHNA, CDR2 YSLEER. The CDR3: CASSPQGNQPQHF. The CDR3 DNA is TGCGCCAGCAGCCCACAGGGAAATCAGCCCCAGCATTTT.

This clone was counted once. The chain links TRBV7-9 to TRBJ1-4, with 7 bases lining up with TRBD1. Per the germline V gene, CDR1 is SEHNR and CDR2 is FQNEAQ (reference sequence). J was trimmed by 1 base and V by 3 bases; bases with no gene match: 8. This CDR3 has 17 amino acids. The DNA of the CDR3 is TGTGCCAGCAGCTTCGGGACAGAGAGACAAACTAATGAAAAACTGTTTTTT. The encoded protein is CASSFGTERQTNEKLFF.